The source of this T cell receptor beta chain is a study of CD8 T cells in Susac syndrome. Germline CDR1 is SQVTM and CDR2 is ANQGSEA. The CDR3 runs 13 residues. Trimming took 5 bases from V and 7 from J; bases not matched to a gene: 9. The RNA, about 0.45 to 1 ug, was put through reverse transcription using random hexamers. In TCRdb, the immunoSEQ multiplex PCR reads were re-called with MiXCR into one record per CDR3 protein. The sample has 95,000 to 150,000 distinct CDR3 sequences, 96% seen once; the top ten hold roughly 0.13%. Negative isolation yielded the CD8+ and CD4+ T cells, while FACS enriched the TEMRA cells.

The V gene is TRBV29-1, the J gene TRBJ1-2, with 8 bases fitting TRBD1. The clonotype comes from a human donor with Susac syndrome. Sample: CD4+ T cells from PBMCs. The chain's CDR3 is CSVNVQGATGYTF. CDR3 DNA sequence: TGCAGCGTTAACGTTCAGGGGGCAACTGGCTACACCTTC.